These T cell receptor beta chains were read from a single sample in a study of T-cell reconstitution after alpha-beta-depleted transplantation in children. MiXCR, applied by TCRdb to the PCR reads, yields one record per CDR3 protein. The data contain approximately 400,000 distinct CDR3 sequences, roughly 10% of them seen just once; the ten biggest clones take up nearly 5.5%. Sequencing was performed on PBMCs from the stem cell graft donor, taken from the stem cell graft. Receptors originate from a human donor who donated a stem cell graft to a child with acute myeloid leukemia. Both conserved end residues are part of each CDR3. Each record gives: CDR3 protein, CDR3 DNA, J gene, V gene, D gene, clone size, CDR3 length. D genes are given only for firm matches. Rows give clone size only sometimes, using once, few, many, or a class for an expanded clone.

CASSREGAEAFF | TGTGCCAGCAGCCGAGAGGGGGCTGAAGCTTTCTTT | TRBJ1-1 | TRBV4-2 | . | few | 12
CASSLGLAGDGNEQFF | TGCGCCAGCAGCTTGGGACTAGCGGGAGATGGAAATGAGCAGTTCTTC | TRBJ2-1 | TRBV5-1 | TRBD2 | few | 16
CASSPRQGVNTDTQYF | TGTGCCAGCAGCCCCCGACAGGGGGTTAACACAGATACGCAGTATTTT | TRBJ2-3 | TRBV7-2 | TRBD1 | . | 16
CASSLVAGESTGELFF | TGTGCCAGCAGCTTAGTGGCGGGGGAGAGCACCGGGGAGCTGTTTTTT | TRBJ2-2 | TRBV7-6 | TRBD2 | . | 16
CSVELSGRSYEQYF | TGCAGCGTTGAGTTGTCAGGGCGCTCCTACGAGCAGTACTTC | TRBJ2-7 | TRBV29-1 | . | . | 14
CASGLDTGMVDTQYF | TGTGCTAGTGGTTTGGATACAGGGATGGTAGATACGCAGTATTTT | TRBJ2-3 | TRBV12-5 | . | . | 15
CASSLYRGGPGNEQFF | TGCGCCAGCAGCTTGTATCGGGGAGGGCCTGGGAATGAGCAGTTCTTC | TRBJ2-1 | TRBV5-1 | TRBD2 | . | 16
CSATLTGNNQPQHF | TGCAGTGCTACCTTGACAGGGAACAATCAGCCCCAGCATTTT | TRBJ1-5 | TRBV20-1 | TRBD1 | few | 14
CSASSGLNYGYTF | TGCAGTGCTAGCTCGGGCCTTAACTATGGCTACACCTTC | TRBJ1-2 | TRBV20-1 | . | . | 13
CSASEAASTGELFF | TGCAGTGCTAGTGAGGCGGCTTCCACCGGGGAGCTGTTTTTT | TRBJ2-2 | TRBV20-1 | . | few | 14
CSATDGQGRVKDGYTF | TGCAGTGCTACTGATGGACAGGGCAGGGTTAAGGATGGCTACACCTTC | TRBJ1-2 | TRBV20-1 | TRBD1 | many | 16
CASSSGSYGYTF | TGTGCCAGCAGCTCAGGGTCCTATGGCTACACCTTC | TRBJ1-2 | TRBV7-9 | . | few | 12
CASTTGGAGDELLNEQFF | TGTGCCAGCACCACCGGGGGGGCGGGAGACGAACTCCTCAATGAGCAGTTCTTC | TRBJ2-1 | TRBV5-6 | TRBD2 | . | 18
CASSYLTGNEKLFF | TGTGCCAGCAGCTACTTGACAGGAAATGAAAAACTGTTTTTT | TRBJ1-4 | TRBV7-2 | . | few | 14
CASSTLISLSTDTQYF | TGTGCCAGCAGCACCCTGATAAGCCTAAGCACAGATACGCAGTATTTT | TRBJ2-3 | TRBV7-2 | . | few | 16
CAWSRGLDQPQHF | TGTGCCTGGAGCCGGGGGTTGGATCAGCCCCAGCATTTT | TRBJ1-5 | TRBV30 | . | few | 13
CSARGTDSYEQYF | TGCAGTGCTAGGGGGACGGACTCCTACGAGCAGTACTTC | TRBJ2-7 | TRBV20-1 | . | . | 13
CSASPFIGFGAETQYF | TGCAGTGCGAGCCCGTTCATTGGGTTTGGGGCGGAGACCCAGTACTTC | TRBJ2-5 | TRBV20-1 | . | few | 16
CASSRTISGANVLTF | TGTGCCAGCAGCCGGACAATCTCTGGGGCCAACGTCCTGACTTTC | TRBJ2-6 | TRBV9 | . | few | 15
CASSLAGRAANEQFF | TGTGCCAGCAGCTTAGCCGGGAGGGCCGCAAATGAGCAGTTCTTC | TRBJ2-1 | TRBV7-9 | TRBD2 | few | 15
CASSSGLRTDTQYF | TGTGCCAGCAGCTCGGGACTTCGCACAGATACGCAGTATTTT | TRBJ2-3 | TRBV7-8 | . | many | 14
CASSYGAIYGYTF | TGTGCCAGCAGTTACGGAGCTATTTATGGCTACACCTTC | TRBJ1-2 | TRBV6-2/TRBV6-3 | . | . | 13
CASRTGTGELFF | TGTGCCTCCCGGACGGGCACCGGGGAGCTGTTTTTT | TRBJ2-2 | TRBV7-9 | . | many | 12
CSVSAGGANGYTF | TGCAGCGTTTCAGCAGGGGGCGCGAATGGCTACACCTTC | TRBJ1-2 | TRBV29-1 | TRBD1 | few | 13
CASSFLAGGPQNEQFF | TGCGCCAGCAGCTTTCTAGCGGGAGGCCCCCAAAATGAGCAGTTCTTC | TRBJ2-1 | TRBV5-1 | TRBD2 | few | 16
CASSSDESGYTF | TGTGCCAGCTCATCAGACGAATCTGGCTACACCTTC | TRBJ1-2 | TRBV18 | . | . | 12
CSARDQRAGTGGLREKLFF | TGCAGTGCTAGAGACCAAAGGGCCGGGACAGGGGGTTTGCGGGAAAAACTGTTTTTT | TRBJ1-4 | TRBV20-1 | TRBD1 | . | 19
CASRKGPGGSEQYF | TGTGCCAGCAGGAAAGGACCCGGCGGGAGCGAGCAGTACTTC | TRBJ2-7 | TRBV12-3/TRBV12-4 | TRBD2 | few | 14
CASSPRGGQGGNTGELFF | TGCGCCAGCAGCCCCCGGGGGGGACAGGGTGGGAACACCGGGGAGCTGTTTTTT | TRBJ2-2 | TRBV4-3 | . | few | 18
CASSLGLTGGTDTQYF | TGTGCCAGCAGCTTAGGGCTGACGGGGGGCACAGATACGCAGTATTTT | TRBJ2-3 | TRBV7-2 | . | few | 16
CASSGALVSYNEQFF | TGTGCCAGCAGTGGGGCCCTCGTCTCCTACAATGAGCAGTTCTTC | TRBJ2-1 | TRBV6-1 | . | many | 15
CASSPAMNTEAFF | TGTGCCAGCAGCCCCGCAATGAACACTGAAGCTTTCTTT | TRBJ1-1 | TRBV11-1 | . | many | 13
CASSVGPAGGDNEQFF | TGTGCCAGCAGCGTAGGACCAGCGGGAGGCGACAATGAGCAGTTCTTC | TRBJ2-1 | TRBV9 | TRBD2 | many | 16